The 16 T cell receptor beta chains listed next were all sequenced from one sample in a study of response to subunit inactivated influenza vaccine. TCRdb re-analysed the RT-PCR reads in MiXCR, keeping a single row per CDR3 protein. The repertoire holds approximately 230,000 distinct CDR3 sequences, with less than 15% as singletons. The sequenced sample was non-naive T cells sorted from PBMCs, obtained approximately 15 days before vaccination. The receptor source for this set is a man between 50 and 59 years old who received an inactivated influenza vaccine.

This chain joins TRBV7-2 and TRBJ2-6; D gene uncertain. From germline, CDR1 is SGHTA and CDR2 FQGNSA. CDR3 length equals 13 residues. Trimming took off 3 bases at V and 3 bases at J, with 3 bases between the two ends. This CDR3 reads CASSFYGANVLTF. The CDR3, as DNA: TGTGCCAGCAGCTTTTATGGGGCCAACGTCCTGACTTTC. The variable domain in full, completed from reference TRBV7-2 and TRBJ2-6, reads GAGVSQSPSNKVTEKGKDVELRCDPISGHTALYWYRQSLGQGLEFLIYFQGNSAPDKSGLPSDRFSAERTGGSVSTLTIQRTQQEDSAVYLCASSFYGANVLTFGAGSRLTVL.

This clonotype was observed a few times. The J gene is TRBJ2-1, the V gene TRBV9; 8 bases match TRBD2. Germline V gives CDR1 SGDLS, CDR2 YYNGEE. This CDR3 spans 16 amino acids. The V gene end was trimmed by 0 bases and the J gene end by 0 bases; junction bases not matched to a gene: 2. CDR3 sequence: CASSVVSGSSYNEQFF. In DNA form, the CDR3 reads TGTGCCAGCAGCGTAGTAAGCGGGAGCTCCTACAATGAGCAGTTCTTC. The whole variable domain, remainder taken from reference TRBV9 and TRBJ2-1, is DSGVTQTPKHLITATGQRVTLRCSPRSGDLSVYWYQQSLDQGLQFLIQYYNGEERAKGNILERFSAQQFPDLHSELNLSSLELGDSALYFCASSVVSGSSYNEQFFGPGTRLTVL.

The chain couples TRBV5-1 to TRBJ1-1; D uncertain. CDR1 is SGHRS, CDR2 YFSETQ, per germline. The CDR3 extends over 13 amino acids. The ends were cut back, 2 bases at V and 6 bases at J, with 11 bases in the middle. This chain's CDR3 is CASSLTVMSEAFF. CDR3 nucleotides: TGCGCCAGCAGCTTAACAGTCATGTCTGAAGCTTTCTTT.

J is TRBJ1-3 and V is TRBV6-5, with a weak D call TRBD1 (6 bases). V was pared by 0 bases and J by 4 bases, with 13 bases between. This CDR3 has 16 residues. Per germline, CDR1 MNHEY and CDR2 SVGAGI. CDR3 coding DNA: TGTGCCAGCAGTTACTCGTGGCAGGGGCAAGGAAACACCATATATTTT. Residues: CASSYSWQGQGNTIYF.

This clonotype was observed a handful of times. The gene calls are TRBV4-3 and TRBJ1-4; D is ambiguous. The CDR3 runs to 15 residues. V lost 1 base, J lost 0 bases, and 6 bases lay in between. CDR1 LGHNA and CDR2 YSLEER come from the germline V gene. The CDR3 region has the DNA TGCGCCAGCAGCCAAGCGGGATCAACTAATGAAAAACTGTTTTTT. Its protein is CASSQAGSTNEKLFF.

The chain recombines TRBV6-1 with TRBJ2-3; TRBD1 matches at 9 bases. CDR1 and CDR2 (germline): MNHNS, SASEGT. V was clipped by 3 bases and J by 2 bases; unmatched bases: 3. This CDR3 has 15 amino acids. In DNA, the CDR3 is TGTGCCAGCAGTGACACAGGGGGCCTCACAGATACGCAGTATTTT. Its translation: CASSDTGGLTDTQYF.

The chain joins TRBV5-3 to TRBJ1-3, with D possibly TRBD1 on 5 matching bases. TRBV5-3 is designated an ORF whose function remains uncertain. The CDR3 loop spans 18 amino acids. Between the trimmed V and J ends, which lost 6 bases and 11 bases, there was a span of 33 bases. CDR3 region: CARTWTRSLLSGNISIYF. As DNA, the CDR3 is TGTGCCAGAACATGGACACGCAGTCTCCTCTCTGGAAACATCTCCATATATTTT.

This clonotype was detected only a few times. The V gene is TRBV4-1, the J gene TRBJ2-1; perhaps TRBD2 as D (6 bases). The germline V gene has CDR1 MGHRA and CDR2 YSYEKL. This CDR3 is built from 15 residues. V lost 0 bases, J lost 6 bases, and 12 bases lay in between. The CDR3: CASSQERLALNEQFF. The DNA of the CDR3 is TGCGCCAGCAGCCAAGAGAGGCTAGCGCTCAATGAGCAGTTCTTC.

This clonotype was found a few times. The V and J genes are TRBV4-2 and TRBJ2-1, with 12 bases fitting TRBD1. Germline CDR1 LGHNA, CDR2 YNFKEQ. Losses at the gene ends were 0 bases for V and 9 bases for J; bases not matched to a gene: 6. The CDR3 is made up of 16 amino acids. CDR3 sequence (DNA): TGTGCCAGCAGCCAAGATAGAGGGACAGGGGGCAGTGAGCAGTTCTTC. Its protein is CASSQDRGTGGSEQFF.

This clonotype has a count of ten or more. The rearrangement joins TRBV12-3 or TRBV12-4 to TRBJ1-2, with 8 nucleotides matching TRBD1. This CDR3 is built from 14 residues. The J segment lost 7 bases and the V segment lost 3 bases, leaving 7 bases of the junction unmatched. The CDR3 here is CASSFRTGLPGYTF. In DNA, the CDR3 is TGTGCCAGCAGTTTCAGGACAGGGCTTCCTGGCTACACCTTC.

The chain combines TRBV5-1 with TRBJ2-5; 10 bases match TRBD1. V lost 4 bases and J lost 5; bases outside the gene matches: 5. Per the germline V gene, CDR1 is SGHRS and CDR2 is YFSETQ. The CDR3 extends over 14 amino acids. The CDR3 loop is CASSLMGQGETQYF. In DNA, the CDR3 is TGCGCCAGCAGCCTTATGGGACAGGGGGAGACCCAGTACTTC.

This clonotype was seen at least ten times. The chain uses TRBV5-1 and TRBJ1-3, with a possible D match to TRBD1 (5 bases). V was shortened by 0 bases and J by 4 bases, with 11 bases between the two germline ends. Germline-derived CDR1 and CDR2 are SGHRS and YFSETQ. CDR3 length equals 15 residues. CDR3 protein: CASSLGSGRGNTIYF. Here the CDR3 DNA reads TGCGCCAGCAGCTTGGGCTCGGGACGGGGAAACACCATATATTTT.

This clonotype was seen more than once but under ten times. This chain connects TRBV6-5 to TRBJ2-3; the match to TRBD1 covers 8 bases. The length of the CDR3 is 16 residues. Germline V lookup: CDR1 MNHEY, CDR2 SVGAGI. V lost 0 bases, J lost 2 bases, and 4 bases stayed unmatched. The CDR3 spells CASSYSGTGITDTQYF. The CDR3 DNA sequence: TGTGCCAGCAGTTACTCTGGGACAGGCATCACAGATACGCAGTATTTT.

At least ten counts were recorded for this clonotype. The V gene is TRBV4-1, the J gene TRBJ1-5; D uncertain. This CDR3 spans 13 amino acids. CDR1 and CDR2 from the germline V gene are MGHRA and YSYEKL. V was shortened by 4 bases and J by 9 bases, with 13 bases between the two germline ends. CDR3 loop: CASSPDPRRPQHF. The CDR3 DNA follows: TGCGCCAGCAGCCCTGACCCCCGGCGGCCCCAGCATTTT.

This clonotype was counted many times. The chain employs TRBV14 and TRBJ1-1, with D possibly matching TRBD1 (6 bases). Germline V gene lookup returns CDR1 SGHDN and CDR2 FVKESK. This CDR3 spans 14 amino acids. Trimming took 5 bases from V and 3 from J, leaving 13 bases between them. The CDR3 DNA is TGTGCCAGCAGCGTCCAGGGGAGATACACTGAAGCTTTCTTT. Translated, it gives CASSVQGRYTEAFF.

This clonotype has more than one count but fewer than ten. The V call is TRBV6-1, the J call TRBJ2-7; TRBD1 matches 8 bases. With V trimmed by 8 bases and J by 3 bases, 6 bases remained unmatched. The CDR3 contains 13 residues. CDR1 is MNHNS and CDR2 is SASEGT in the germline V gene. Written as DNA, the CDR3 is TGTGCCAGCCGACGGACAGGGATCTACGAGCAGTACTTC. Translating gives CASRRTGIYEQYF.